The 3 T cell receptor beta chains below come from one sample, sequenced in a study of blood T cell repertoires in COVID-19. Profiled with immunoSEQ multiplex PCR; TCRdb holds only in-frame clones, not every one. This sample has 250,000 to 350,000 clones; roughly nine tenths occur once, and the top ten carry approximately 2.5%. Material: PBMCs or T cells enriched from blood (not recorded which). The receptor source for this set is a woman in her late teens or twenties who had recovered from COVID-19.

The chain joins TRBV6-5 to TRBJ1-4, with 7 nucleotides matching TRBD1. CDR1 MNHEY and CDR2 SVGAGI come from the germline V gene. The J segment lost 1 base and the V segment lost 2 bases, leaving 1 base of the junction unmatched. The CDR3 extends over 15 amino acids. The CDR3 DNA reads as TGTGCCAGCAGTTACAGGGGGCGAACTAATGAAAAACTGTTTTTT. This codes for CASSYRGRTNEKLFF.

V gene TRBV18 combines with J gene TRBJ2-5; D perhaps matches TRBD2 (5 bases). Germline CDR1 KGHSH, CDR2 LQKENI. The CDR3 has 17 amino acids. Trimming removed 5 bases at V and 3 bases at J, with 22 bases between. The CDR3, as DNA: TGTGCCAGCTCATCTATACCCAAGAGAGGGAATAAAGAGACCCAGTACTTC. It specifies CASSSIPKRGNKETQYF.

J is TRBJ1-5 and V is TRBV12-3 or TRBV12-4, with D perhaps matching TRBD1 (6 bases). Trimming took 8 bases from V and 4 from J, leaving 12 bases between them. The CDR3 totals 13 residues. The CDR3, as DNA: TGTGCCAGCTCAGGGACACTTAATCAGCCCCAGCATTTT. This gives the protein CASSGTLNQPQHF.